The 21 T cell receptor beta chains below come from one sample, sequenced in a study of T-cell memory formation after mild COVID-19. TCRdb reprocessed the 5' RACE reads via MiXCR and lists one record per CDR3 protein. The table includes hundreds of thousands of distinct CDR3 sequences, more than 15% detected once. The sequenced sample was PBMCs or a T cell subset sorted from them (not recorded which). These receptors all stem from an adult woman who had mild COVID-19 (a few samples of this study predate the infection). Cell type and time point are not known.

This clonotype appeared many times. The chain carries TRBV7-8 and TRBJ1-1; the match to TRBD1 covers 7 bases. V lost 5 bases to trimming and J lost 0 bases; unmatched junction nucleotides: 3. The germline V gene has CDR1 SGHVS and CDR2 FQNEAQ. This CDR3 is 14 amino acids long. CDR3 region: CASSTDRMNTEAFF. DNA of the CDR3: TGTGCCAGCAGCACGGACAGGATGAACACTGAAGCTTTCTTT.

The chain recombines TRBV10-3 with TRBJ1-2, with 11 bases lining up with TRBD1. This CDR3 is built from 16 residues. Germline V lookup: CDR1 ENHRY, CDR2 SYGVKD. The J segment lost 4 bases and the V segment lost 3 bases, leaving 7 bases of the junction unmatched. CDR3 bases: TGTGCCATCAGTGACCCCGGACAGGGGGCGTCCTATGGCTACACCTTC. It specifies CAISDPGQGASYGYTF.

The sample holds one count of this clonotype. The gene calls are TRBV3-1 and TRBJ2-7, with D unclear. Germline V lookup: CDR1 LGHDT, CDR2 YNNKEL (reference sequence). The CDR3 runs to 13 residues. The V end was cut by 1 base, the J end by 4 bases, with 8 bases between. CDR3 bases: TGTGCCAGCAGCCAAGTATGGGATTACGAGCAGTACTTC. Amino acids: CASSQVWDYEQYF.

The V and J genes are TRBV7-2 and TRBJ2-3; TRBD2 matches 13 bases. This CDR3 is 17 amino acids long. Germline values: CDR1 SGHTA, CDR2 FQGNSA. Trimming took 5 bases from V and 5 from J; bases not matched to a gene: 10. CDR3 in DNA: TGTGCCAGCAGCAGACCGACTAGCGGGGGGTCTTTAGATACGCAGTATTTT. This encodes CASSRPTSGGSLDTQYF.

This clonotype appeared a few times. This chain connects TRBV5-1 to TRBJ1-2; D is unclear. Deletions cut 0 bases from V and 6 bases from J, with 15 bases between. CDR1 is SGHRS and CDR2 is YFSETQ in the germline V gene. There are 15 residues in the CDR3. The CDR3 protein is CASSLAFRRSDGYTF. As DNA, the CDR3 is TGCGCCAGCAGCTTGGCCTTCCGGAGAAGTGATGGCTACACCTTC.

This clonotype was counted only a few times. The chain carries TRBV7-3 and TRBJ2-3, with 10 bases identical to TRBD2. The CDR3 is 15 amino acids. V gave up 4 bases and J gave up 6 bases; unmatched junction bases: 7. Looked up from germline, CDR1 is SGHTA and CDR2 is FQGTGA. The CDR3 DNA is TGTGCCAGCAGCTCTCAGCGGGGGGGCATGGATACGCAGTATTTT. Translating gives CASSSQRGGMDTQYF. Full variable domain (missing parts from reference TRBV7-3 and TRBJ2-3): GAGVSQTPSNKVTEKGKYVELRCDPISGHTALYWYRQSLGQGPEFLIYFQGTGAADDSGLPNDRFFAVRPEGSVSTLKIQRTERGDSAVYLCASSSQRGGMDTQYFGPGTRLTVL.

The chain employs TRBV5-1 and TRBJ2-3, with D hard to call. With 0 bases removed from V and 6 bases from J, the gap between germline ends came to 14 bases. Germline loops: CDR1 SGHRS, CDR2 YFSETQ. The CDR3 is 15 amino acids. The CDR3, as DNA: TGCGCCAGCAGCTTGGATGTCGTCTCCTCGGATACGCAGTATTTT. This gives the protein CASSLDVVSSDTQYF.

In this sample, this clonotype turned up many times. The chain employs TRBV5-1 and TRBJ2-7, with TRBD2 identical over 7 bases. J was trimmed by 1 base and V by 0 bases; bases with no gene match: 1. The CDR3 sequence is 14 residues long. Germline CDR1 SGHRS, CDR2 YFSETQ. CDR3 nucleotide sequence: TGCGCCAGCAGCTTGGCGGGACTATCCTACGAGCAGTACTTC. It specifies CASSLAGLSYEQYF.

The genes are TRBV20-1 and TRBJ2-5; TRBD2 aligns across 7 bases. The V and J ends lost 7 bases and 3 bases, in that order; junction bases with no gene match: 5. Germline V CDR1 and CDR2: DFQATT, SNEGSKA (reference sequence). The length of the CDR3 is 12 residues. Written as DNA, the CDR3 is TGCAGTGGTGACCTAGCGGAAGAGACCCAGTACTTC. Amino acids: CSGDLAEETQYF.

There are a few counts of this clonotype. The J gene is TRBJ2-7, the V gene TRBV20-1; TRBD2 matches at 12 bases. The CDR3 has 16 amino acids. Trimming at V came to 3 bases and at J to 7 bases, leaving 13 bases not matched to a gene. Germline V lookup: CDR1 DFQATT, CDR2 SNEGSKA (reference sequence). Written as DNA, the CDR3 is TGCAGTGCTAGTTGGCTAGCGGGAGGGCCCCTAGTAGAGCAGTACTTC. Translated: CSASWLAGGPLVEQYF.

This clonotype was picked up a small number of times. The chain carries TRBV12-3 or TRBV12-4 and TRBJ1-2; tentative D call: TRBD1 (6 bases). The CDR3 is 13 residues long. V was pared by 6 bases and J by 2 bases, with 10 bases between. CDR3 sequence reads: CASSGQRNYGYTF. CDR3 in DNA: TGTGCCAGCAGCGGACAGCGAAACTATGGCTACACCTTC.

There are a few counts of this clonotype. The chain carries TRBV6-1 and TRBJ2-2, with 10 bases fitting TRBD2. Germline-derived CDR1 and CDR2 are MNHNS and SASEGT. V lost 5 bases to trimming and J lost 3 bases; unmatched junction nucleotides: 6. The CDR3 spans 16 residues. The CDR3 here is CASSKIAGGDTGELFF. For the CDR3, the DNA is TGTGCCAGCAGTAAAATAGCGGGAGGTGACACCGGGGAGCTGTTTTTT.

This clonotype was detected many times. V and J are TRBV15 and TRBJ2-7, with 7 bases fitting TRBD1. Germline lookup yields CDR1 LNHNV and CDR2 YYDKDF (reference sequence). Trimming cost V 1 base and J 4 bases; bases outside gene matches: 1. CDR3 length equals 13 residues. The CDR3 sequence: CATSRVQGYEQYF. CDR3 sequence (DNA): TGTGCCACCAGCAGAGTACAGGGGTACGAGCAGTACTTC.

DNA for the CDR3: TGTGCCAGCAGCGTCAAACAGGGGGCGGACACTGAAGCTTTCTTT. Its translation: CASSVKQGADTEAFF. This chain uses TRBV9 with TRBJ1-1; 9 nucleotides align to TRBD1. Per germline, CDR1 SGDLS and CDR2 YYNGEE. With 2 bases clipped from V and 3 bases from J, the junction kept 5 bases outside the gene matches. CDR3 size: 15 residues.

In this sample, this clonotype turned up a few times. CDR3 nucleotide sequence: TGTGCCAGCAGTGATCAACATCAGCGGCAGGGGGCTGACGAGCAGTACTTC. Its translation is CASSDQHQRQGADEQYF. This chain links TRBV25-1 with TRBJ2-7, with 8 bases aligning to TRBD1. The CDR3 runs to 17 residues. Trimming took 3 bases from V and 5 from J; bases not matched to a gene: 15. Per germline, CDR1 MGHDK and CDR2 SYGVNS.

This clonotype has ten or more counts. The gene calls are TRBV20-1 and TRBJ1-3; possible D gene TRBD1, 5 bases. Trimming took off 5 bases at V and 4 bases at J, with 18 bases between the two ends. Germline-derived CDR1 and CDR2 are DFQATT and SNEGSKA (reference sequence). The CDR3 has 15 amino acids. CDR3: CSALLSGSWGNTIYF. DNA of the CDR3: TGCAGTGCTTTGCTTTCAGGGAGTTGGGGAAACACCATATATTTT.

This clonotype came up a few times. J is TRBJ1-1 and V is TRBV18; D not certain. Trimming pared 3 bases from V and 7 bases from J, leaving 9 bases between. The CDR3 covers 12 residues. Germline CDR1 is KGHSH and CDR2 is LQKENI. CDR3 protein: CASSPRANEAFF. CDR3 DNA: TGTGCCAGCTCACCCCGGGCGAATGAAGCTTTCTTT.

This clonotype was seen only a few times. The rearrangement links TRBV20-1 to TRBJ2-3; D gene ambiguous. Trimming left V 5 bases short and J 14 bases short, with 8 bases between. Germline V lookup: CDR1 DFQATT, CDR2 SNEGSKA (reference sequence). This CDR3 has 8 amino acids. The CDR3 region has the DNA TGCAGTGCTGGCCCATGGTATTTT. Its translation is CSAGPWYF.

This clonotype was observed a few times. In nucleotides, the CDR3 is TGTGCCGGCCGAGACAGTTCCTACGAGCAGTACTTC. Protein: CAGRDSSYEQYF. The V call is TRBV6-1, the J call TRBJ2-7; D is perhaps TRBD1 (5 bases). The CDR3 sequence is 12 residues long. Trimming took off 11 bases at V and 1 base at J, with 12 bases between the two ends. From germline, CDR1 is MNHNS and CDR2 SASEGT.

In its sample, this clonotype was seen a few times. This chain links TRBV7-9 with TRBJ2-1; 10 bases match TRBD2. This CDR3 is built from 17 residues. The V gene's germline CDR1 is SEHNR and CDR2 FQNEAQ (reference sequence). Unmatched junction bases numbered 8, after V lost 1 base and J lost 5 bases. The CDR3 here is CASSLGASGSQDNEQFF. CDR3 DNA sequence: TGTGCCAGCAGCTTAGGAGCTAGCGGGAGTCAGGACAATGAGCAGTTCTTC.

The sample holds a few counts of this clonotype. The chain carries TRBV20-1 and TRBJ2-2; 13 nucleotides line up with TRBD2. Germline CDR1 reads DFQATT; CDR2 reads SNEGSKA (reference sequence). The CDR3 totals 17 residues. The V segment lost 4 bases and the J segment 0 bases; nucleotides outside the gene matches: 5. The CDR3 loop reads CSATTSGRFANTGELFF. CDR3 sequence (DNA): TGCAGTGCTACGACTAGCGGGAGGTTCGCGAACACCGGGGAGCTGTTTTTT.